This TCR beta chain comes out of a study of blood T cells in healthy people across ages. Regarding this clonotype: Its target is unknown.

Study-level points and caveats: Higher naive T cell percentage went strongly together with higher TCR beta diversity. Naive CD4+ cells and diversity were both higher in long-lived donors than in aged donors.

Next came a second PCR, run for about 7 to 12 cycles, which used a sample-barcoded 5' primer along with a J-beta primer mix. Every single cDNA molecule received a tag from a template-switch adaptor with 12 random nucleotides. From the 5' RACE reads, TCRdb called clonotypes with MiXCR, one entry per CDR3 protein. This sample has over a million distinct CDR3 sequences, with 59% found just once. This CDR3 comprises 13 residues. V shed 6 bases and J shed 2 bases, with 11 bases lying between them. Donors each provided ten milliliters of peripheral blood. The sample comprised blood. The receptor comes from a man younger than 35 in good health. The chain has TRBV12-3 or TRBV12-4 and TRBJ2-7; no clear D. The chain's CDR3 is CASSSTDTYEQYF. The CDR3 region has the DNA TGTGCCAGCAGCTCCACCGACACCTACGAGCAGTACTTC.